This T cell receptor beta chain was identified during a study of monozygotic twins with inflammatory bowel disease. TCRalpha and TCRbeta cDNA went through two nested PCRs of around 15 and 10 cycles. With the 5' RACE reads reprocessed, TCRdb shows one record per CDR3 protein and no DNA. The sample has approximately 400,000 distinct CDR3 sequences. A remark on this clonotype: Antigen unknown.

Findings and caveats of the study: Those with IBD had lower TCRbeta diversity (inverse Simpson) than their healthy co-twins did. Relative clonotype sharing with others was diminished in IBD patients versus healthy twins, particularly with disease activity.

Germline CDR1 reads GTSNPN; CDR2 reads SVGIG (reference sequence). CDR3 length: 12 residues. The chain joins TRBV30 to TRBJ1-5; the D gene TCRdb calls, TRBD1, cannot be checked with no DNA. The sample was blood. This receptor was obtained from a human donor with ulcerative colitis or Crohn's disease, or a healthy co-twin of an affected twin (not recorded which). CDR3 sequence: CAWDTGVQPQHF.